These 9 T cell receptor beta chains originate from one sample sequenced in a study of CD8+CD57+ T cells in acquired aplastic anemia. All patients picked for sequencing had shown, by flow cytometry, an expansion of CD8+CD57+ cells. For CDR3 and TCR beta VDJ profiling, genomic DNA was the template used. A single record per CDR3 protein comes from TCRdb applying MiXCR to the reads. Of under 200,000 distinct CDR3 sequences in the sample, about half were seen once. Sequenced: sorted CD4+, CD8+, or CD8+CD57+ T cells (not recorded which) from PBMCs. Receptors were obtained from a human donor with aplastic anemia.

Points on this clonotype: This may arise from a read error, as a much more abundant clone is one base away. This sequence joins TRBV3-1 and TRBJ2-7; D might be TRBD2 (5 bases). Germline lookup yields CDR1 LGHDT and CDR2 YNNKEL (reference sequence). The CDR3 has 13 amino acids. CDR3 DNA: TGTGCCAGCAGCCCGGACTGGTCCTGCGAGCAGTACTTC. Encoded protein: CASSPDWSCEQYF.

V and J are TRBV7-2 and TRBJ2-7; no firm D call. V lost 2 bases, J lost 5 bases, and 10 bases lay in between. The CDR3 is 13 residues long. Germline values: CDR1 SGHTA, CDR2 FQGNSA. DNA for the CDR3: TGTGCCAGCAGCTTATCCACTTCCGACGAGCAGTACTTC. It yields the protein CASSLSTSDEQYF.

The chain uses TRBV20-1 and TRBJ2-7; 10 positions match TRBD1. The CDR3 has 13 residues. V lost 7 bases, J lost 3 bases, and 6 bases stayed unmatched. In germline, CDR1 is DFQATT, CDR2 SNEGSKA (reference sequence). CDR3 loop: CSGLRTGGYEQYF. As DNA, the CDR3 is TGCAGTGGCCTAAGGACAGGGGGCTACGAGCAGTACTTC.

V usage is TRBV7-2 and J usage is TRBJ1-5; no definite D call. Germline V gives CDR1 SGHTA, CDR2 FQGNSA. This CDR3 contains 13 residues. V lost 1 base, J lost 6 bases, and 7 bases lay in between. The CDR3 loop is CASSLGAVQPQHF. For the CDR3, the DNA is TGTGCCAGCAGCTTAGGGGCCGTTCAGCCCCAGCATTTT.

This clonotype was found many times. The gene calls are TRBV9 and TRBJ1-1; D is ambiguous. This CDR3 contains 18 residues. Trimming removed 1 base from V and 2 bases from J, with 21 bases in between. Germline assignment: CDR1 SGDLS and CDR2 YYNGEE. The CDR3 is CASSVSASPINTNTEAFF. DNA of the CDR3: TGTGCCAGCAGCGTATCGGCGTCCCCCATAAATACTAACACTGAAGCTTTCTTT. Full variable domain (rest looked up from reference TRBV9 and TRBJ1-1): DSGVTQTPKHLITATGQRVTLRCSPRSGDLSVYWYQQSLDQGLQFLIQYYNGEERAKGNILERFSAQQFPDLHSELNLSSLELGDSALYFCASSVSASPINTNTEAFFGQGTRLTVV.

This clonotype appeared many times. CDR3 protein: CASSETGVTDTQYF. CDR3 in DNA: TGTGCCAGCAGTGAAACAGGGGTCACAGATACGCAGTATTTT. V is TRBV5-6 and J is TRBJ2-3; 7 bases are shared with TRBD1. The V and J ends lost 5 bases and 2 bases, in that order; junction bases with no gene match: 5. Germline V gene data show CDR1 as SGHDT and CDR2 as YYEEEE. The CDR3 covers 14 residues.

The table lists this clonotype with many counts. V is TRBV20-1 and J is TRBJ1-5; perhaps TRBD1 as D (6 bases). Germline V CDR1 and CDR2: DFQATT, SNEGSKA (reference sequence). V was cut by 3 bases and J by 3 bases, with 15 bases left in between. CDR3 size: 15 residues. CDR3 residues: CSARPGAGDNQPQHF. CDR3 DNA sequence: TGCAGTGCTAGGCCTGGGGCAGGGGACAATCAGCCCCAGCATTTT.

The chain combines TRBV12-3 or TRBV12-4 with TRBJ2-4; 8 positions match TRBD1. With V trimmed by 6 bases and J by 9 bases, 22 bases remained unmatched. The CDR3 is 18 amino acids. CDR3: CASRHTTRQGRLRSIQYF. The CDR3, as DNA: TGTGCCAGCAGGCATACGACGCGACAGGGGCGCCTTAGGAGCATTCAGTACTTC.

The chain has TRBV7-2 and TRBJ2-5; weak D call: TRBD2 (6 bases). V was cut by 5 bases and J by 2 bases, with 15 bases left in between. The germline V gene encodes CDR1 SGHTA and CDR2 FQGNSA. The CDR3 extends over 15 amino acids. The CDR3, as DNA: TGTGCCAGCAGCGGCCCGGGAGAGGCACAAGAGACCCAGTACTTC. Amino acids: CASSGPGEAQETQYF.